This T cell receptor (beta chain) originates from a study of T cell changes during pregnancy in multiple sclerosis. The sample holds one count of this clone. CDR1 is SGHRS and CDR2 is YFSETQ in the germline V gene. CDR3 length equals 14 residues. The V gene lost 0 bases and the J gene lost 0 bases, with 6 bases spanning the gap. TCRdb keeps only in-frame clones here, not all; method: immunoSEQ multiplex PCR. The sample has about 38,000 clones; 85% to 90% are singletons. The J gene is TRBJ1-2, the V gene TRBV5-1; no clear D gene. The sample was CD4+ T cells from peripheral blood mononuclear cells, taken before pregnancy. The clonotype originates from a female donor with multiple sclerosis, enrolled in a pregnancy study. The chain's CDR3 is CASSLEQANYGYTF. The CDR3 DNA follows: TGCGCCAGCAGCTTGGAGCAGGCTAACTATGGCTACACCTTC.